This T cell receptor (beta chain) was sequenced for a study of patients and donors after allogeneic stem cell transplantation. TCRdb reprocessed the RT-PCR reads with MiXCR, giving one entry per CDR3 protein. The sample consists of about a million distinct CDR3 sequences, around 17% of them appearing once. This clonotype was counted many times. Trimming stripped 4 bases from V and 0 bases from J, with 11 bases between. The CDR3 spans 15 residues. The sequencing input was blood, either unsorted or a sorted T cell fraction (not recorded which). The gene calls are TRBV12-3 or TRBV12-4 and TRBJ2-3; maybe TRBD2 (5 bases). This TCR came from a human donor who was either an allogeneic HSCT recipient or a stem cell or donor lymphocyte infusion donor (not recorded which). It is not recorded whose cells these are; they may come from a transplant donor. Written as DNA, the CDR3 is TGTGCCAGCAGTTCCGGGGAGAAAAGCACAGATACGCAGTATTTT. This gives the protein CASSSGEKSTDTQYF.